Below, one TCR beta chain is given with its context. Its antigen is as yet unknown. These data come from a study of OX40 agonist ivuxolimab in advanced cancers. Study overall: Ivuxolimab, which patients received intravenously every 2 weeks, was dosed at 0.01 to 10 mg/kg. Melanoma, hepatocellular carcinoma, head and neck or renal cell cancer occurred in dose-escalation patients. Findings of the study overall: There was clonal expansion of CD4+ and CD8+ blood T cells by week 6 at 0.1 to 3.0 mg/kg.

The table came from immunoSEQ multiplex PCR; TCRdb's copy has only in-frame clones and leaves some out. Among fewer than 45,000 clones listed, more than 70% were seen once. Germline loops: CDR1 SGHAT, CDR2 FQDESV (reference sequence). There are 15 residues in the CDR3. V gave up 6 bases and J gave up 0 bases, with 15 bases separating them. The receptor was derived from an adult with an advanced solid tumor such as melanoma, head and neck, liver or kidney cancer. This specimen was CD4+ or CD8+ T cells sorted from blood, taken in a trial of the OX40 agonist ivuxolimab. The J gene is TRBJ2-7, the V gene TRBV11-1; the D gene is possibly TRBD2 (6 bases). CDR3 coding DNA: TGTGCCAGCAGACCTGGAGGGCAGTACTCCTACGAGCAGTACTTC. Its translation is CASRPGGQYSYEQYF.